Below, 19 T cell receptor beta chains from the same sample are listed, as sequenced in a study of T cell clonality in common variable immunodeficiency. Clones were read by immunoSEQ multiplex PCR, and TCRdb kept only the in-frame ones, dropping some. Observed in the sample are roughly 70,000 clones, none of them singletons. Sequencing used peripheral blood mononuclear cells. The receptors come from a person aged 18 to 75 in good health.

This clone was observed at least ten times. The sequence runs out 3 residues before the end of the CDR3; the remainder is reconstructed from the germline J gene. V usage is TRBV5-1 and J usage is TRBJ2-1; 16 nucleotides line up with TRBD2. The CDR3 consists of 18 residues. Per germline, CDR1 SGHRS and CDR2 YFSETQ. Losses at the gene ends were 4 bases for V and 8 bases for J; bases not matched to a gene: 12. The CDR3 bases that were read are TGCGCCAGCAGCCTGGGACTAGCGGGAGGGCCTTGGTTGGATGAG. Its protein is CASSLGLAGGPWLDE. The full CDR3 sequence reads CASSLGLAGGPWLDEQFF. The full variable domain, in which reference TRBV5-1 and TRBJ2-1 provide the parts outside the CDR3, is KAGVTQTPRYLIKTRGQQVTLSCSPISGHRSVSWYQQTPGQGLQFLFEYFSETQRNKGNFPGRFSGRQFSNSRSEMNVSTLELGDSALYLCASSLGLAGGPWLDEQFFGPGTRLTVL.

This clone was seen ten or more times. The CDR3 end lies 3 residues beyond the end of the read and is filled in from the germline J gene. J is TRBJ2-6 and V is TRBV29-1, with TRBD1 identical over 7 bases. CDR1 and CDR2 from the germline V gene are SQVTM and ANQGSEA. The CDR3 sequence is 16 residues long. The junction had 9 bases not matched to a gene; V was cut back by 6 bases and J by 1 base. CDR3 loop: CSVRDSVDSGANVLTF. CDR3 DNA (partial): TGCAGCGTACGGGACAGTGTCGATTCTGGGGCCAACGTC.

This clone was observed many times. The read terminates 3 residues before the CDR3 end, so the remaining end is supplied by the germline J gene. The rearrangement links TRBV14 to TRBJ2-1; 11 positions match TRBD2. Germline assignment: CDR1 SGHDN and CDR2 FVKESK. The CDR3 totals 16 residues. The trim removed 5 bases at V and 7 bases at J, leaving 10 bases unmatched. The CDR3 loop is CASSTTGTSGLNEQFF. The CDR3 bases that were read are TGTGCCAGCAGCACCACCGGGACTAGCGGTTTGAATGAG.

In this sample, this clone turned up many times. Coverage ceases 3 residues before the CDR3 finishes, and the germline J gene fills in the end. J is TRBJ2-2 and V is TRBV20-1, with D tentatively TRBD2 (5 bases). V lost 6 bases, J lost 7 bases, and 15 bases lay in between. Germline V gene lookup returns CDR1 DFQATT and CDR2 SNEGSKA (reference sequence). This CDR3 spans 13 amino acids. The CDR3 region is CSAPLRTDGELFF. CDR3 DNA, as far as it was read: TGCAGTGCCCCACTACGGACTGACGGGGAG.

A remark on this clone: The read terminates 3 residues before the CDR3 end, so the remaining end is supplied by the germline J gene. This rearrangement joins TRBV7-9 to TRBJ2-7; 9 positions agree with TRBD1. The CDR3 runs to 15 residues. Germline-derived CDR1 and CDR2 are SEHNR and FQNEAQ (reference sequence). V lost 7 bases to trimming and J lost 0 bases; unmatched junction nucleotides: 7. The CDR3 loop reads CASISGQGLSYEQYF. The CDR3 DNA, read in part, is TGTGCCAGCATAAGTGGACAGGGGCTCTCCTACGAG.

This clone was counted a few times. The read finishes 3 residues shy of the CDR3 end, and the germline J gene is used to complete it. The chain carries TRBV5-1 and TRBJ2-5, with D possibly TRBD1 on 6 matching bases. V was trimmed by 4 bases and J by 5 bases, leaving 15 bases between them. Germline CDR1 is SGHRS and CDR2 is YFSETQ. The CDR3 extends over 14 amino acids. The sequenced CDR3 bases are TGCGCCAGCAGCACATACAGGGTTCAGGAGACC. It is translated as CASSTYRVQET. The entire CDR3 sequence reads CASSTYRVQETQYF.

This clone showed up many times. The CDR3 end lies 3 residues beyond the end of the read and is filled in from the germline J gene. V usage is TRBV30 and J usage is TRBJ1-1, with D possibly matching TRBD1 (6 bases). The V and J ends lost 4 bases and 1 base respectively, with 10 bases between them. Germline V lookup: CDR1 GTSNPN, CDR2 SVGIG (reference sequence). CDR3 length: 13 residues. CDR3 loop: CAWMGQWNTEAFF. The part of the CDR3 DNA that was read is TGTGCCTGGATGGGACAATGGAACACTGAA.

This clone appeared many times. The sequenced fragment ends 3 residues before the CDR3 boundary, so the rest is inferred from the germline J gene. The J gene is TRBJ2-5, the V gene TRBV7-2, with 8 bases lining up with TRBD2. This CDR3 comprises 14 residues. Germline V gene data show CDR1 as SGHTA and CDR2 as FQGNSA. Trimming cost V 5 bases and J 4 bases; bases outside gene matches: 6. Incomplete CDR3 DNA: TGTGCCAGCAGCGCAATAGCGGGGTCAGAGACC. Protein: CASSAIAGSET. The full CDR3 sequence reads CASSAIAGSETQYF.

With regard to this clone: Coverage ceases 3 residues before the CDR3 finishes, and the germline J gene fills in the end. J is TRBJ2-1 and V is TRBV20-1, with 9 bases matching TRBD2. From germline, CDR1 is DFQATT and CDR2 SNEGSKA (reference sequence). The CDR3 runs to 13 residues. V trimming: 6 bases; J trimming: 5 bases; junction bases outside the gene matches: 5. The CDR3 region is CSALSGSNNEQFF. The CDR3 bases that were read are TGCAGTGCGCTTAGCGGGAGTAACAATGAG.

This clone came up many times. The CDR3 end lies 3 residues beyond the end of the read and is filled in from the germline J gene. The gene calls are TRBV5-1 and TRBJ2-7, with 12 bases identical to TRBD1. J lost 3 bases, V lost 1 base, and 5 bases had no gene match. The CDR3 runs 16 residues. Per the germline V gene, CDR1 is SGHRS and CDR2 is YFSETQ. The CDR3 loop reads CASSLSGTGGFYEQYF. CDR3 DNA (partial): TGCGCCAGCAGCTTGTCCGGGACAGGGGGCTTCTACGAG. The full variable domain, completed using reference TRBV5-1 and TRBJ2-7, is KAGVTQTPRYLIKTRGQQVTLSCSPISGHRSVSWYQQTPGQGLQFLFEYFSETQRNKGNFPGRFSGRQFSNSRSEMNVSTLELGDSALYLCASSLSGTGGFYEQYFGPGTRLTVT.

In regard to this clone: The read ends 3 residues before the CDR3 terminus; that terminus is restored from the germline J gene. The chain recombines TRBV11-2 with TRBJ2-7; a possible D gene is TRBD1 (6 bases). The CDR3 spans 14 residues. The ends were cut back, 7 bases at V and 2 bases at J, with 15 bases in the middle. CDR1 is SGHAT and CDR2 is FQNNGV in the germline V gene. The CDR3 sequence is CASNQDDRTYEQYF. CDR3 DNA (partial): TGTGCCAGCAACCAAGACGACAGGACCTACGAG.

The table lists this clone with many counts. The CDR3 end lies 3 residues beyond the end of the read and is filled in from the germline J gene. The gene calls are TRBV28 and TRBJ2-3; TRBD1 might be the D (6 bases). Germline assignment: CDR1 MDHEN and CDR2 SYDVKM. This CDR3 has 12 residues. CDR3 bases read: TGTGCCAGCAGTTATTCAGGGGCCGCG. It is translated as CASSYSGAA. The whole CDR3 protein is CASSYSGAAQYF.

The table lists this clone with many counts. The CDR3 extends 3 residues past the end of the read, so its final part is completed from the germline J gene. V is TRBV7-9 and J is TRBJ2-7, with D tentatively TRBD1 (6 bases). CDR1 and CDR2 (germline): SEHNR, FQNEAQ (reference sequence). With 4 bases removed from V and 3 bases from J, the gap between germline ends came to 13 bases. The CDR3 covers 14 residues. The sequenced CDR3 bases are TGTGCCAGCAGCTCATGGGACAATCTCTACGAG. Translated: CASSSWDNLYE. The whole CDR3 reads CASSSWDNLYEQYF.

The sample holds many counts of this clone. The CDR3 end is not reached by the read, which stops 3 residues before it; the germline J gene fills it in. V usage is TRBV7-9 and J usage is TRBJ2-7; 8 bases align to TRBD1. This CDR3 contains 15 residues. Per the germline V gene, CDR1 is SEHNR and CDR2 is FQNEAQ (reference sequence). The ends lost 5 bases at V and 2 bases at J; junction bases unmatched: 8. The part of the CDR3 DNA that was read is TGTGCCAGCAGCCCACGGGACAGGAGAACCTACGAG. Translating gives CASSPRDRRTYE. In full, the CDR3 is CASSPRDRRTYEQYF.

This clone came up many times. The read ends 3 residues before the CDR3 terminus; that terminus is restored from the germline J gene. This chain links TRBV19 with TRBJ1-1; 9 bases map to TRBD1. V gave up 5 bases and J gave up 5 bases; unmatched junction bases: 6. This CDR3 has 14 residues. Germline V gene data show CDR1 as LNHDA and CDR2 as SQIVND (reference sequence). The DNA read from the CDR3 is TGTGCCAGTAGTCCGACAGGGGGGACAACTGAA. It codes for CASSPTGGTTE. The complete CDR3 protein is CASSPTGGTTEAFF.

This clone was recorded many times. Coverage ceases 3 residues before the CDR3 finishes, and the germline J gene fills in the end. The chain recombines TRBV7-9 with TRBJ1-1; D gene ambiguous. The ends were cut back, 1 base at V and 0 bases at J, with 9 bases in the middle. The CDR3 contains 15 residues. The germline V gene encodes CDR1 SEHNR and CDR2 FQNEAQ (reference sequence). CDR3 DNA, as far as it was read: TGTGCCAGCAGCTTAGGTCCCAGGTTGAACACTGAA. This translates into CASSLGPRLNTE. The full CDR3 reads CASSLGPRLNTEAFF.

This clone appeared many times. With the read ending 3 residues before the CDR3 end, the germline J gene is used to fill in that end. This sequence joins TRBV11-2 and TRBJ1-1; tentatively, D is TRBD1 (6 bases). CDR1 is SGHAT and CDR2 is FQNNGV in the germline V gene. The CDR3 runs 14 residues. With 7 bases removed from V and 1 base from J, the gap between germline ends came to 13 bases. CDR3 amino acids: CASKPSRGNTEAFF. The CDR3 DNA, read in part, is TGTGCCAGCAAACCCTCCAGGGGGAACACTGAA.

At least ten counts were recorded for this clone. The read gets to within 3 residues of the CDR3 end, and the germline J gene fills in the rest. The chain joins TRBV29-1 to TRBJ2-1, with D hard to call. Looked up from germline, CDR1 is SQVTM and CDR2 is ANQGSEA. The CDR3 runs 13 residues. The V and J ends lost 3 bases and 2 bases respectively, with 8 bases between them. CDR3 DNA, as far as it was read: TGCAGCGTTGAGGGCAGGCCCTACAATGAG. It specifies CSVEGRPYNE. The CDR3 reads in full as CSVEGRPYNEQFF.

The table lists this clone with many counts. The CDR3 end falls 3 residues outside the read, so it is completed with the germline J gene. The gene calls are TRBV19 and TRBJ2-7; D may be TRBD2 (6 bases). V was trimmed by 8 bases and J by 6 bases, leaving 14 bases between them. CDR3 length: 12 residues. CDR1 is LNHDA and CDR2 is SQIVND in the germline V gene (reference sequence). The CDR3 protein is CASRQGGVEQYF. The sequenced CDR3 bases are TGTGCCAGTCGTCAGGGCGGGGTCGAG.